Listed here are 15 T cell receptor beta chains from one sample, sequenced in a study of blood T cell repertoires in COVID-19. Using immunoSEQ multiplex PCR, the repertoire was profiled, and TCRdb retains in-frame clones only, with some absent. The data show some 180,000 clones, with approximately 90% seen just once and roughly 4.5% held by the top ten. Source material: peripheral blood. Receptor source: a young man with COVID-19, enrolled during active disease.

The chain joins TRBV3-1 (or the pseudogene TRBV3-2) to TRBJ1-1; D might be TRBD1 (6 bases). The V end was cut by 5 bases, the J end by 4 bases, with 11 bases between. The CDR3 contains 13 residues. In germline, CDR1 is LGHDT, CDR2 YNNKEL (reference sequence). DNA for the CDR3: TGTGCCAGCAGCGGAACAGGGCTCACTGAAGCTTTCTTT. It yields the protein CASSGTGLTEAFF.

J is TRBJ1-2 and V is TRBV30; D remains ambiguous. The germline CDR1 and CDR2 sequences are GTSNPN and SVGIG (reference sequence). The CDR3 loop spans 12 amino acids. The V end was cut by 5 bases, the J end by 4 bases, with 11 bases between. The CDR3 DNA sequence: TGTGCCTGGGGGGAAGAGGGCTATGGCTACACCTTC. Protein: CAWGEEGYGYTF.

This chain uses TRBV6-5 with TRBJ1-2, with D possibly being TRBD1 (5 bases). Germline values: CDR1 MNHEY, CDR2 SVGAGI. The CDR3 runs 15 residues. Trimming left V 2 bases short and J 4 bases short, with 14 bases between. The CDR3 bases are TGTGCCAGCAGTTACGGACATTCGCCCTCCTATGGCTACACCTTC. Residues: CASSYGHSPSYGYTF.

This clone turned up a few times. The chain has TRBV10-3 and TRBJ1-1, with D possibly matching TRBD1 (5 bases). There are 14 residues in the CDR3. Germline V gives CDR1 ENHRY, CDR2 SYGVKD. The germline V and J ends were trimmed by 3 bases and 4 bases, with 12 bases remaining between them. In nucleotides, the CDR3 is TGTGCCATCAGTGAACGGGGGGAAGGCACTGAAGCTTTCTTT. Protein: CAISERGEGTEAFF.

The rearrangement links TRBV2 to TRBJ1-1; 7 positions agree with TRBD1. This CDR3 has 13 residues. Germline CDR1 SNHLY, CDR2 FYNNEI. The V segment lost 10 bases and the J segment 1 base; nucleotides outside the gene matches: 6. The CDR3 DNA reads TGTGCCACCCCGGAGGGGGCGAACACTGAAGCTTTCTTT. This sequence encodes CATPEGANTEAFF. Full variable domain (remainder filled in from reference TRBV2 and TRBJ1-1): EPEVTQTPSHQVTQMGQEVILRCVPISNHLYFYWYRQILGQKVEFLVSFYNNEISEKSEIFDDQFSVERPDGSNFTLKIRSTKLEDSAMYFCATPEGANTEAFFGQGTRLTVV.

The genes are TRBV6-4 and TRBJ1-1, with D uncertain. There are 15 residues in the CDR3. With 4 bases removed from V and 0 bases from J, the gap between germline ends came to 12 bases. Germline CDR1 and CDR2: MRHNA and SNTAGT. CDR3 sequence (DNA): TGTGCCAGCAGTGTCTCCCCCAGTATGAACACTGAAGCTTTCTTT. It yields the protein CASSVSPSMNTEAFF.

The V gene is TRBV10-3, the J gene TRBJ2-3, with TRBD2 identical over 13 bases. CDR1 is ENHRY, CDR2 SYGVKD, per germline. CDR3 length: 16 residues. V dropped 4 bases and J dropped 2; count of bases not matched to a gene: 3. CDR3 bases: TGTGCCATCAGTGCCGGGACTAGCGGGACCACAGATACGCAGTATTTT. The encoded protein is CAISAGTSGTTDTQYF.

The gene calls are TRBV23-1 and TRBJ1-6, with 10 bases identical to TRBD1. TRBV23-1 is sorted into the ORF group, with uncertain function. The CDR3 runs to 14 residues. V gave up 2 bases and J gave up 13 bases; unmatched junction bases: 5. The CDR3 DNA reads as TGCGCCAGCAGTCAACGGGACAGGGGCATGCCCCTCCACTTT. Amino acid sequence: CASSQRDRGMPLHF.

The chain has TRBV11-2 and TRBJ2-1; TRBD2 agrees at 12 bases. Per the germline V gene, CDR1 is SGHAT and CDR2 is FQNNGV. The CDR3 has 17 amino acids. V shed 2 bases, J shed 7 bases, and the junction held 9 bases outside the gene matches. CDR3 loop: CASSLLLAGGSSNEQFF. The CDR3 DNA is TGTGCCAGCAGCTTATTGCTAGCGGGAGGGAGCTCGAATGAGCAGTTCTTC. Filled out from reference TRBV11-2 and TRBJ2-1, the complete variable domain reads EAGVAQSPRYKIIEKRQSVAFWCNPISGHATLYWYQQILGQGPKLLIQFQNNGVVDDSQLPKDRFSAERLKGVDSTLKIQPAKLEDSAVYLCASSLLLAGGSSNEQFFGPGTRLTVL.

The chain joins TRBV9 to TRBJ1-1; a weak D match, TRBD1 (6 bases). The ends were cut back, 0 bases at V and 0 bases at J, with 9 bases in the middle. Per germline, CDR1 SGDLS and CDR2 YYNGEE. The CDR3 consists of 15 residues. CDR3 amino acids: CASSVGQAMNTEAFF. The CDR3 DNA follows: TGTGCCAGCAGCGTAGGACAGGCCATGAACACTGAAGCTTTCTTT.

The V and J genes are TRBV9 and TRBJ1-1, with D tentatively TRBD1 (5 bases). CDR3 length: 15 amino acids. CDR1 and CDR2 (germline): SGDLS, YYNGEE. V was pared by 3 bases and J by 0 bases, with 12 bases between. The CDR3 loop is CASSALQDMNTEAFF. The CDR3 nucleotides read TGTGCCAGCAGCGCACTACAGGACATGAACACTGAAGCTTTCTTT. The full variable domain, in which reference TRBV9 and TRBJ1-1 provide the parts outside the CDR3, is DSGVTQTPKHLITATGQRVTLRCSPRSGDLSVYWYQQSLDQGLQFLIQYYNGEERAKGNILERFSAQQFPDLHSELNLSSLELGDSALYFCASSALQDMNTEAFFGQGTRLTVV.

CDR3 nucleotides: TGTGCCAGCAGTTTACGGCACAGGGGTATCACAGATACGCAGTATTTT. Translating it yields CASSLRHRGITDTQYF. The rearrangement links TRBV27 to TRBJ2-3, with 7 positions matching TRBD1. The CDR3 runs to 16 residues. The V segment lost 2 bases and the J segment 2 bases; nucleotides outside the gene matches: 7. Germline lookup yields CDR1 MNHEY and CDR2 SMNVEV (reference sequence).

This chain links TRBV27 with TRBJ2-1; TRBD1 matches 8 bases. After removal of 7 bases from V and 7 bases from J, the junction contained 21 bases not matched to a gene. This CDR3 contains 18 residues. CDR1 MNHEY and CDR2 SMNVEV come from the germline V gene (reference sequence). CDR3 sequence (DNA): TGTGCCAGCACCACCTTCCCGCCCCGGGACAGGTATGATAATGAGCAGTTCTTC. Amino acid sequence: CASTTFPPRDRYDNEQFF.

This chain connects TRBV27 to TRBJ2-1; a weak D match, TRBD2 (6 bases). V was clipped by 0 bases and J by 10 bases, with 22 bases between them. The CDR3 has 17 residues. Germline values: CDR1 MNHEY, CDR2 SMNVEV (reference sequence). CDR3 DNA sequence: TGTGCCAGCAGTTTATCGGGGAGGACTACCCCTAGGGTCGAGCAGTTCTTC. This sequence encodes CASSLSGRTTPRVEQFF.

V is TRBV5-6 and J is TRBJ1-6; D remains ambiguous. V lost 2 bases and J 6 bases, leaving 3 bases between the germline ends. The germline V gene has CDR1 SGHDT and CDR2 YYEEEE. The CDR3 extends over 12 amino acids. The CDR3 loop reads CASSFSNSPLHF. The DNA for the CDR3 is TGTGCCAGCAGCTTTAGTAATTCACCCCTCCACTTT.